This is a list of T cell receptor beta chains from one sample in a study of T cell responses to AZD1222 COVID-19 vaccine. TCRdb's copy holds only in-frame clones and misses some; the assay was immunoSEQ multiplex PCR. This repertoire shows approximately 130,000 clones, about 89% found once; its top ten account for about 29%. The source material was peripheral blood, sampled on day 0 of AZD1222 vaccination. Every receptor here comes from an adult in good health. Both conserved end residues are part of each CDR3. The D gene is left open where the match is weak.

TRBD2	TRBV5-8	TRBJ2-7	CASSLEVLAGGYTGEQYF	TGTGCCAGCAGCTTGGAGGTCTTAGCGGGAGGTTATACGGGGGAGCAGTACTTC
TRBD1	TRBV11-3	TRBJ2-4	CASSSGQGAGNDKNIQYF	TGTGCCAGCAGCTCGGGACAGGGGGCCGGGAATGACAAAAACATTCAGTACTTC
.	TRBV5-1	TRBJ1-5	CASSLGGTTGQPQHF	TGCGCCAGCAGCTTGGGCGGGACAACCGGTCAGCCCCAGCATTTT
.	TRBV7-8	TRBJ1-2	CASSLGPGGYTF	TGTGCCAGCAGCTTAGGCCCGGGCGGCTACACCTTC
.	TRBV24-1	TRBJ2-3	CATSIGSTDTQYF	TGTGCCACCAGTATAGGATCCACAGATACGCAGTATTTT
.	TRBV10-1	TRBJ2-3	CASSERVTETQYF	TGCGCCAGCAGTGAGAGGGTCACGGAAACGCAGTATTTT
.	TRBV18	TRBJ1-2	CASSPGQGANYGYTF	TGTGCCAGCTCACCAGGACAAGGAGCTAACTATGGCTACACCTTC
.	TRBV5-5	TRBJ2-6	CASRQGVSASYSGANVLTF	TGTGCCAGCAGGCAGGGAGTGTCAGCCTCTTACTCTGGGGCCAACGTCCTGACTTTC
TRBD2	TRBV3-1/TRBV3-2	TRBJ2-1	CASSQEGRGAHNEQFF	TGTGCCAGCAGCCAAGAAGGGCGGGGGGCTCACAATGAGCAGTTCTTC
.	TRBV5-1	TRBJ2-3	CASSLFVALSTDTQYF	TGCGCCAGCAGCTTGTTCGTAGCGCTGAGCACAGATACGCAGTATTTT
.	TRBV6-5	TRBJ1-2	CASSSLNGYTF	TGTGCCAGCAGTTCCTTAAATGGCTACACCTTC
.	TRBV6-5	TRBJ1-1	CASERADMNTEAFF	TGTGCCAGCGAAAGAGCCGACATGAACACTGAAGCTTTCTTT
TRBD1	TRBV24-1	TRBJ1-1	CATSDLQGGFTENTEAFF	TGTGCCACCAGTGATTTGCAGGGGGGGTTTACAGAGAACACTGAAGCTTTCTTT
.	TRBV28	TRBJ1-5	CASSSSQPGNQPQHF	TGTGCCAGCAGTTCCTCGCAGCCGGGTAATCAGCCCCAGCATTTT
.	TRBV30	TRBJ2-7	CAWSEFRAGSSYEQYF	TGTGCCTGGAGTGAGTTTCGGGCAGGGAGCTCCTACGAGCAGTACTTC
TRBD1	TRBV28	TRBJ1-2	CASSGDRARGYTF	TGTGCCAGCAGTGGAGACAGGGCGAGAGGCTACACCTTC
.	TRBV6-5	TRBJ1-4	CASSYSWTDHNEKLFF	TGTGCCAGCAGTTACTCCTGGACAGACCATAATGAAAAACTGTTTTTT
.	TRBV7-7	TRBJ2-5	CASSLAEGGWETQYF	TGTGCTAGCAGCTTAGCGGAGGGCGGTTGGGAGACCCAGTACTTC
.	TRBV11-2	TRBJ1-2	CASSSGGGSVAYGYTF	TGTGCCAGCAGCTCGGGAGGTGGCAGTGTCGCCTATGGCTACACCTTC
TRBD1	TRBV11-2	TRBJ1-1	CASSPGTGGATEAFF	TGTGCCAGCAGCCCTGGGACAGGGGGCGCAACTGAAGCTTTCTTT
.	TRBV12-3/TRBV12-4	TRBJ1-1	CASSPSGNTEAFF	TGTGCCAGCAGTCCTTCAGGGAACACTGAAGCTTTCTTT